The 18 T cell receptor beta chains reported below all come from one sample, sequenced in a study of blood T cell repertoires in COVID-19. Sequencing used immunoSEQ multiplex PCR; TCRdb keeps in-frame clones, though not all of them. The sample yields 140,000 to 150,000 clones, 60% to 85% seen once. The sample was peripheral blood. The receptors stem from a woman aged 55 to 70 with acute or convalescent COVID-19.

This chain uses TRBV5-1 with TRBJ2-1, with 7 positions matching TRBD2. J gave up 5 bases and V 1 base, and 6 bases lay outside the gene matches. The CDR3 is 15 residues long. The germline V gene encodes CDR1 SGHRS and CDR2 YFSETQ. The CDR3 sequence is CASSLLRETNNEQFF. The DNA for the CDR3 is TGCGCCAGCAGCTTGTTGCGGGAGACCAACAATGAGCAGTTCTTC.

The chain is built from TRBV15 and TRBJ2-2; 7 nucleotides line up with TRBD1. V shed 0 bases and J 7 bases; nucleotides not matched to a gene: 8. The CDR3 has 16 amino acids. Germline CDR1 LNHNV, CDR2 YYDKDF (reference sequence). The CDR3 is CATSRERVRTGGELFF. The CDR3 DNA follows: TGTGCCACCAGCAGAGAGAGAGTTCGGACAGGCGGGGAGCTGTTTTTT.

The chain couples TRBV18 to TRBJ1-2; D perhaps matches TRBD1 (6 bases). From germline, CDR1 is KGHSH and CDR2 LQKENI. The CDR3 totals 15 residues. The germline V and J ends were trimmed by 5 bases and 8 bases, with 21 bases remaining between them. The CDR3 sequence is CASSSFSDSPRGYTF. The CDR3 DNA reads as TGTGCCAGCTCATCTTTTTCGGACAGTCCGCGGGGCTACACCTTC.

This clone appeared a few times. The chain joins TRBV5-1 to TRBJ2-7; D is possibly TRBD2 (5 bases). The germline CDR1 and CDR2 sequences are SGHRS and YFSETQ. Trimming pared 4 bases from V and 4 bases from J, leaving 12 bases between. CDR3 length equals 13 residues. The CDR3 loop is CASSPGLIYEQYF. The DNA for the CDR3 is TGCGCCAGCAGCCCTGGACTCATTTACGAGCAGTACTTC.

The chain couples TRBV6-1 to TRBJ2-1; D gene unclear. The CDR3 sequence is 16 residues long. V was cut by 0 bases and J by 4 bases, with 13 bases left in between. Germline V lookup: CDR1 MNHNS, CDR2 SASEGT. The CDR3 protein is CASSEATARGYNEQFF. In nucleotides, the CDR3 is TGTGCCAGCAGTGAAGCTACGGCTAGAGGATACAATGAGCAGTTCTTC.

This sequence joins TRBV5-1 and TRBJ2-1; 15 nucleotides line up with TRBD2. Per germline, CDR1 SGHRS and CDR2 YFSETQ. V shed 0 bases, J shed 7 bases, and the junction held 2 bases outside the gene matches. This CDR3 spans 16 amino acids. CDR3 DNA sequence: TGCGCCAGCAGCTTGGACGGGACTAGCGGGAGGAATGAGCAGTTCTTC. It codes for CASSLDGTSGRNEQFF.

In nucleotides, the CDR3 is TGTGCCAGCAAAAATACCCTAACAGGGGGCATGACTGAAGCTTTCTTT. It encodes CASKNTLTGGMTEAFF. This chain connects TRBV6-6 to TRBJ1-1; 9 nucleotides agree with TRBD1. The CDR3 totals 16 residues. Unmatched junction bases numbered 14, after V lost 7 bases and J lost 5 bases. Looked up from germline, CDR1 is MNHNY and CDR2 is SVGAGI (reference sequence).

The chain combines TRBV29-1 with TRBJ2-5, with D possibly being TRBD2 (5 bases). Trimming removed 5 bases at V and 6 bases at J, with 13 bases between. The CDR3 covers 12 residues. Germline CDR1 and CDR2: SQVTM and ANQGSEA. The CDR3 protein is CSVLAPGKTQYF. The CDR3 DNA follows: TGCAGCGTTTTGGCACCCGGGAAGACCCAGTACTTC.

About this clone itself: An end of the junction differs from the germline gene, which may be a read error. This chain uses TRBV6-1 with TRBJ2-1, with D possibly TRBD1 on 6 matching bases. Per the germline V gene, CDR1 is MNHNS and CDR2 is SASEGT. The CDR3 covers 15 residues. This chain's CDR3 is CASSEDRAEYNEQLF. In nucleotides, the CDR3 is TGTGCCAGCAGTGAAGACAGGGCGGAGTACAATGAGCAGCTCTTC.

The gene calls are TRBV30 and TRBJ1-3; D possibly corresponds to TRBD1 (6 bases). Germline V CDR1 and CDR2: GTSNPN, SVGIG (reference sequence). V was pared by 2 bases and J by 0 bases, with 11 bases between. CDR3 length equals 15 residues. The CDR3 reads CAWSTGKVSGNTIYF. CDR3 DNA sequence: TGTGCCTGGAGTACAGGGAAAGTCTCTGGAAACACCATATATTTT.

The J gene is TRBJ1-1, the V gene TRBV30, with TRBD1 identical over 7 bases. The trim removed 7 bases at V and 11 bases at J, leaving 13 bases unmatched. The V gene's germline CDR1 is GTSNPN and CDR2 SVGIG (reference sequence). This CDR3 comprises 12 residues. CDR3 protein: CAYQPTGIKAFF. Here the CDR3 DNA reads TGTGCCTACCAACCGACAGGGATAAAGGCTTTCTTT.

The chain joins TRBV27 to TRBJ2-1; D perhaps matches TRBD1 (6 bases). V was clipped by 5 bases and J by 4 bases, with 18 bases between them. Per the germline V gene, CDR1 is MNHEY and CDR2 is SMNVEV (reference sequence). CDR3 length equals 16 residues. The CDR3 bases are TGTGCCAGCAGTCTACCGACTCTCCAGGGGTACAATGAGCAGTTCTTC. Protein: CASSLPTLQGYNEQFF.

The chain couples TRBV15 to TRBJ2-3; TRBD1 agrees at 9 bases. The CDR3 is 15 amino acids. Germline V gene sequence: CDR1 LNHNV, CDR2 YYDKDF (reference sequence). Trimming cost V 3 bases and J 3 bases; bases outside gene matches: 4. Here the CDR3 reads CATSSGGTGTDTQYF. The DNA of the CDR3 is TGTGCCACCAGCAGTGGGGGGACAGGGACAGATACGCAGTATTTT.

The CDR3 loop is CSVDTGTDTQYF. CDR3 in DNA: TGCAGCGTTGATACAGGCACAGATACGCAGTATTTT. The V gene is TRBV29-1, the J gene TRBJ2-3; D not certain. V was cut by 3 bases and J by 1 base, with 5 bases left in between. The CDR3 contains 12 residues. Per the germline V gene, CDR1 is SQVTM and CDR2 is ANQGSEA.

This clone came up a few times. The DNA for the CDR3 is TGTGCCAGCAGTTTATATGGGGAGGGGGGGTCCTACAATGAGCAGTTCTTC. Translating gives CASSLYGEGGSYNEQFF. The chain recombines TRBV27 with TRBJ2-1, with D tentatively TRBD2 (7 bases). The CDR3 loop spans 17 amino acids. The germline V and J ends were trimmed by 1 base and 1 base, with 14 bases remaining between them. Germline-derived CDR1 and CDR2 are MNHEY and SMNVEV (reference sequence).

The V gene is TRBV5-1, the J gene TRBJ2-4, with TRBD2 matching 9 bases. Germline V gives CDR1 SGHRS, CDR2 YFSETQ. The CDR3 is 18 amino acids. Germline trimming cut 4 bases from V and 0 bases from J; bases unmatched to any gene: 11. Here the CDR3 reads CASSAGSAGGLAKNIQYF. The CDR3 DNA reads as TGCGCCAGCAGCGCGGGGTCAGCGGGAGGACTAGCCAAAAACATTCAGTACTTC. The full variable domain, completed using reference TRBV5-1 and TRBJ2-4, is KAGVTQTPRYLIKTRGQQVTLSCSPISGHRSVSWYQQTPGQGLQFLFEYFSETQRNKGNFPGRFSGRQFSNSRSEMNVSTLELGDSALYLCASSAGSAGGLAKNIQYFGAGTRLSVL.

The CDR3 is CASSLYGVAYEQYF. DNA of the CDR3: TGTGCCAGCAGCCTTTACGGGGTGGCCTACGAGCAGTACTTC. The J gene is TRBJ2-7, the V gene TRBV14; perhaps TRBD2 as D (5 bases). This CDR3 contains 14 residues. Germline values: CDR1 SGHDN, CDR2 FVKESK. The germline V and J ends were trimmed by 4 bases and 2 bases, with 12 bases remaining between them.

The chain employs TRBV5-4 and TRBJ2-7; TRBD2 is a possible D gene (5 bases). Deletions cut 4 bases from V and 0 bases from J, with 17 bases between. The V gene's germline CDR1 is SGHNT and CDR2 YYREEE (reference sequence). The CDR3 runs 16 residues. The CDR3 loop is CASSRKASGTSYEQYF. CDR3 DNA: TGTGCCAGCAGCCGGAAGGCAAGCGGTACCTCCTACGAGCAGTACTTC.